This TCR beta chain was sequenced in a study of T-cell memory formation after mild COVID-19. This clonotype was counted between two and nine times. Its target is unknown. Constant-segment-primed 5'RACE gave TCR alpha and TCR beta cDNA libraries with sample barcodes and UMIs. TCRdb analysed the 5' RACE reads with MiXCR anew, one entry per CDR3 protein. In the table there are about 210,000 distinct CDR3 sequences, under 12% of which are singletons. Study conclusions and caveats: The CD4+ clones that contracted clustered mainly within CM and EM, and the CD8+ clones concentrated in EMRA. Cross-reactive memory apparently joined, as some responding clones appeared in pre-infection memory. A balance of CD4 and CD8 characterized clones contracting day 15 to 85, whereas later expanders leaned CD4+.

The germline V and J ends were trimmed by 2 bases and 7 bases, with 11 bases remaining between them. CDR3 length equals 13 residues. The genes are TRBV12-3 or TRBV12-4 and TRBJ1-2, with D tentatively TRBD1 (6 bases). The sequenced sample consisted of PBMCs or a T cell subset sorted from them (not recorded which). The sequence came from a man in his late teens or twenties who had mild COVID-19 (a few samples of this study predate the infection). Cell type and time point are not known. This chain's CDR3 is CASSLKGGPGYTF. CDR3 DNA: TGTGCCAGCAGTTTAAAGGGGGGGCCTGGCTACACCTTC.